Listed below are T cell receptor beta chains from one sample, sequenced in a study of blood T cell repertoires in COVID-19. Some clones are missing from TCRdb's copy, which holds only in-frame ones; the method was immunoSEQ multiplex PCR. The sample records about 310,000 clones, 87% being singletons. Sequenced sample: peripheral blood. These receptors were taken from a man aged 18 to 30 with active or convalescent COVID-19. Each CDR3 is given with its conserved first and last residue. A D gene is named only where the DNA matches it firmly. Rows may omit the clone size; those that give it use once, few, many or a size class.

clone size	D gene	J gene	V gene	CDR3 protein	CDR3 DNA
.	.	TRBJ1-3	TRBV6-2/TRBV6-3	CASSRPLQGPGNTIYF	TGTGCCAGCAGTCGCCCCTTACAGGGACCTGGAAACACCATATATTTT
.	.	TRBJ1-4	TRBV27	CASSYLDGELFF	TGTGCCAGCAGTTATTTGGACGGGGAACTGTTTTTT
.	.	TRBJ1-5	TRBV4-1	CASSQVIQGKGQPQHF	TGCGCCAGCAGCCAAGTGATCCAGGGTAAAGGCCAGCCCCAGCATTTT
.	.	TRBJ2-1	TRBV12-5	CASANPRSGGHEQFF	TGTGCTAGTGCCAACCCCCGGTCGGGCGGGCATGAGCAGTTCTTC
.	.	TRBJ2-1	TRBV6-5	CASSYGLSQNEQFF	TGTGCCAGCAGTTATGGACTCAGTCAAAATGAGCAGTTCTTC
.	TRBD1	TRBJ2-6	TRBV18	CASSQGTGGSGANVLTF	TGTGCCAGCTCACAAGGGACAGGCGGGTCTGGGGCCAACGTCCTGACTTTC
.	.	TRBJ2-3	TRBV7-9	CASSLVGVGDTQYF	TGTGCCAGCAGCTTAGTGGGAGTAGGAGATACGCAGTATTTT
few	.	TRBJ1-2	TRBV7-6	CASSLDGSGGYTF	TGTGCCAGCAGCTTAGACGGGTCGGGTGGCTACACCTTC
once	.	TRBJ2-3	TRBV10-1	CATRTLGLAASTDTQYF	TGCGCCACCAGGACCCTTGGGCTAGCCGCATCCACAGATACGCAGTATTTT
.	TRBD2	TRBJ2-5	TRBV7-2	CASSEALSGGYETQYF	TGTGCCAGCAGCGAAGCCCTATCGGGAGGTTATGAGACCCAGTACTTC
.	.	TRBJ1-1	TRBV29-1	CSVRDGNTEAFF	TGCAGCGTGCGGGACGGAAACACTGAAGCTTTCTTT
.	TRBD2	TRBJ2-7	TRBV19	CASSKLAGIYEQYF	TGTGCCAGTAGTAAGCTAGCGGGGATCTACGAGCAGTACTTC
.	.	TRBJ1-1	TRBV5-4	CASSSGQSPVNTEAFF	TGTGCCAGCAGCTCCGGACAGTCCCCCGTTAACACTGAAGCTTTCTTT
once	.	TRBJ1-1	TRBV6-2/TRBV6-3	CASSPAAGPRMNTEAFF	TGTGCCAGCAGTCCCGCCGCCGGTCCGAGAATGAACACTGAAGCTTTCTTT
.	TRBD1	TRBJ2-7	TRBV5-5	CASSFRDGTGGAEQYF	TGTGCCAGCAGCTTCCGGGATGGGACAGGGGGCGCCGAGCAGTACTTC
.	TRBD2	TRBJ2-1	TRBV29-1	CSVPGLARNEQFF	TGCAGCGTTCCGGGACTAGCTCGGAATGAGCAGTTCTTC
once	.	TRBJ1-1	TRBV5-1	CASSFNTNTEAFF	TGCGCCAGCAGCTTCAACACGAACACTGAAGCTTTCTTT
once	.	TRBJ2-2	TRBV5-4	CASSNEAWGGRPGELFF	TGTGCCAGCAGCAACGAGGCGTGGGGGGGGCGACCCGGGGAGCTGTTTTTT
.	TRBD1	TRBJ1-2	TRBV29-1	CSVTGQGYGYTF	TGCAGCGTCACAGGACAGGGCTATGGCTACACCTTC
few	.	TRBJ1-1	TRBV5-1	CASSLGPQGSGTEAFF	TGCGCCAGCAGCTTGGGGCCACAGGGCTCGGGAACTGAAGCTTTCTTT
.	TRBD1	TRBJ2-7	TRBV6-5	CASKDRGPYEQYF	TGTGCCAGCAAGGACAGGGGGCCCTACGAGCAGTACTTC
few	TRBD2	TRBJ2-1	TRBV5-4	CASSFGGSSYNEQFF	TGTGCCAGCAGCTTTGGCGGGAGCTCCTACAATGAGCAGTTCTTC
once	TRBD2	TRBJ2-3	TRBV18	CASSQGLADNTDTQYF	TGTGCCAGCTCACAGGGACTAGCGGACAACACAGATACGCAGTATTTT
few	.	TRBJ2-1	TRBV6-2/TRBV6-3	CASSYSNIRSGEQFF	TGTGCCAGCAGTTACTCGAATATTAGATCTGGTGAGCAGTTCTTC
.	.	TRBJ1-2	TRBV13	CASSFGQRDNYGYTF	TGTGCCAGCAGCTTCGGACAGCGGGATAACTATGGCTACACCTTC
.	.	TRBJ2-7	TRBV5-3	CARSLQRFSYEQYF	TGTGCCAGAAGCTTGCAGCGCTTCTCCTACGAGCAGTACTTC
.	TRBD1	TRBJ2-3	TRBV27	CASSFGTGEITDTQYF	TGTGCCAGCAGTTTCGGGACAGGGGAAATCACAGATACGCAGTATTTT
once	TRBD1	TRBJ1-1	TRBV6-5	CASSPRDRGFEAFF	TGTGCCAGCAGTCCCCGGGACAGGGGTTTTGAAGCTTTCTTT
.	TRBD2	TRBJ2-1	TRBV7-3	CASSPSGGAGVSYNEQFF	TGTGCCAGCAGCCCATCTGGCGGGGCGGGAGTGTCCTACAATGAGCAGTTCTTC
.	TRBD2	TRBJ2-5	TRBV6-5	CASTGLAGDQETQYF	TGTGCCAGCACCGGACTAGCGGGGGACCAAGAGACCCAGTACTTC
.	.	TRBJ2-7	TRBV10-3	CATTDRSSYEQYF	TGTGCCACTACAGACAGGAGCTCCTACGAGCAGTACTTC
once	.	TRBJ1-4	TRBV27	CASRGGSRTNEKLFF	TGTGCCAGCAGAGGGGGTTCAAGGACTAATGAAAAACTGTTTTTT
.	.	TRBJ1-1	TRBV6-1	CASSEPRQTNTEAFF	TGTGCCAGCAGTGAACCTAGACAGACGAACACTGAAGCTTTCTTT
few	.	TRBJ1-1	TRBV6-4	CASSDSPHTEAFF	TGTGCCAGCAGTGACTCCCCTCACACTGAAGCTTTCTTT
.	.	TRBJ1-5	TRBV3-1/TRBV3-2	CASSQEMAQPQHF	TGTGCCAGCAGCCAAGAAATGGCTCAGCCCCAGCATTTT
few	.	TRBJ2-7	TRBV5-8	CASSSAPQGGGTYEQYF	TGTGCCAGCAGCTCGGCGCCTCAGGGGGGAGGAACCTACGAGCAGTACTTC
.	.	TRBJ2-6	TRBV13	CASSPRGESSGANVLTF	TGTGCCAGCAGCCCCCGCGGGGAGAGCTCTGGGGCCAACGTCCTGACTTTC
.	.	TRBJ1-3	TRBV28	CASSSETGWRGQPTTGNTIYF	TGTGCCAGCAGTTCCGAAACGGGATGGCGGGGTCAACCTACTACTGGAAACACCATATATTTT
.	.	TRBJ2-3	TRBV15	CATSRDARVVGVRTDTQYF	TGTGCCACCAGCAGAGATGCGCGGGTCGTGGGTGTCCGCACAGATACGCAGTATTTT
.	.	TRBJ2-1	TRBV12-3/TRBV12-4	CASTWRGLSEQFF	TGTGCCAGCACTTGGCGGGGACTCTCCGAGCAGTTCTTC
.	.	TRBJ1-2	TRBV27	CASSPSIENYGYTF	TGTGCCAGCAGTCCCTCTATAGAAAACTATGGCTACACCTTC
.	TRBD1	TRBJ2-7	TRBV24-1	CATSASGTGSSEQYF	TGTGCCACCAGTGCCTCCGGGACAGGGTCTTCCGAGCAGTACTTC
.	TRBD1	TRBJ2-5	TRBV28	CASSQPGGGQETQYF	TGTGCCAGCAGCCAACCAGGGGGCGGGCAAGAGACCCAGTACTTC
.	.	TRBJ1-1	TRBV19	CASNQGTAGTEAFF	TGTGCCAGTAACCAGGGGACGGCGGGCACTGAAGCTTTCTTT
.	TRBD1	TRBJ2-7	TRBV27	CASSLSGTGVYEQYF	TGTGCCAGCAGTTTATCCGGGACAGGGGTCTACGAGCAGTACTTC
.	TRBD2	TRBJ2-5	TRBV2	CASTPLAGGETQYF	TGTGCCAGCACCCCTCTAGCGGGGGGTGAGACCCAGTACTTC
.	.	TRBJ2-2	TRBV11-2	CASSLDRRGHLNTGELFF	TGTGCCAGCAGCTTAGATCGACGAGGACACTTGAACACCGGGGAGCTGTTTTTT
once	.	TRBJ2-3	TRBV5-5	CASLLTSLATDTQYF	TGTGCCAGCCTCCTGACTAGTCTCGCCACAGATACGCAGTATTTT
.	TRBD1	TRBJ1-1	TRBV15	CATSPQYDRVGRKMKEAFF	TGTGCCACCAGCCCCCAATACGACAGGGTTGGGAGAAAGATGAAAGAAGCTTTCTTT
.	.	TRBJ1-3	TRBV7-9	CASSTWGENTIYF	TGTGCCAGCAGCACTTGGGGGGAAAACACCATATATTTT
.	TRBD1	TRBJ2-5	TRBV27	CASSLWTGGQETQYF	TGTGCCAGCAGTTTGTGGACAGGGGGCCAAGAGACCCAGTACTTC
.	TRBD1	TRBJ2-2	TRBV10-1	CASSDGTGGNTGELFF	TGCGCCAGCAGTGACGGGACAGGGGGCAACACCGGGGAGCTGTTTTTT
.	TRBD2	TRBJ2-2	TRBV3-1/TRBV3-2	CASSQECGGDTGELFF	TGTGCCAGCAGCCAAGAGTGCGGGGGTGACACCGGGGAGCTGTTTTTT
.	.	TRBJ1-5	TRBV15	CATSRSPNQPQHF	TGTGCCACCAGCAGGAGTCCCAATCAGCCCCAGCATTTT
once	.	TRBJ2-5	TRBV7-9	CASSLETSLETQYF	TGTGCCAGCAGCTTAGAAACTAGCCTGGAGACCCAGTACTTC